The rows below give T cell receptor beta chains drawn from one sample of a study of T cell responses to AZD1222 COVID-19 vaccine. Sequencing was performed with immunoSEQ multiplex PCR; in TCRdb, only in-frame clones are kept and a portion is missing. This sample has about 110,000 clones, with about nine tenths found just once. The sequenced sample was peripheral blood, obtained 28 days after the second AZD1222 dose. Receptors were obtained from an adult who received the AZD1222 COVID-19 vaccine. Each CDR3 is given with its conserved first and last residue. The D gene is left open where the match is weak. Size is stated for part of the rows, as once, few or many counts, or as a class when the clone is expanded.

d_gene	v_gene	abundance	j_gene	CDR3aa	CDR3nt
NA	TRBV9	NA	TRBJ1-6	CASSVESGARAPLHF	TGTGCCAGCAGCGTAGAATCAGGGGCGAGAGCACCCCTCCACTTT
TRBD1	TRBV6-5	NA	TRBJ1-4	CASSYMGQGNEKLFF	TGTGCCAGCAGTTACATGGGACAGGGGAATGAAAAACTGTTTTTT
NA	TRBV3-1/TRBV3-2	NA	TRBJ2-3	CASSQDLRADTQYF	TGTGCCAGCAGCCAAGATTTGAGGGCAGATACGCAGTATTTT
NA	TRBV6-5	NA	TRBJ2-6	CASTSGANVLTF	TGTGCCAGCACATCTGGGGCCAACGTCCTGACTTTC
TRBD2	TRBV5-5	NA	TRBJ2-2	CASSFLAGATGELFF	TGTGCCAGCAGCTTCTTAGCGGGGGCCACCGGGGAGCTGTTTTTT
TRBD1	TRBV7-2	NA	TRBJ1-3	CASRTGGGNTIYF	TGTGCCAGCAGAACAGGGGGGGGAAACACCATATATTTT
NA	TRBV30	NA	TRBJ1-6	CAWSLGTRPSPLHF	TGTGCCTGGAGCCTCGGGACAAGACCATCACCCCTCCACTTT
TRBD1	TRBV29-1	NA	TRBJ1-2	CSVSGQGGGYTF	TGCAGCGTTTCGGGACAGGGCGGAGGCTACACCTTC
NA	TRBV11-3	NA	TRBJ2-2	CASSPGPNTGELFF	TGTGCCAGCAGCCCCGGACCGAACACCGGGGAGCTGTTTTTT
TRBD1	TRBV7-3	NA	TRBJ1-2	CASSSNRGGYGYTF	TGTGCCAGCAGCTCGAACAGGGGGGGCTATGGCTACACCTTC
TRBD2	TRBV7-6	few	TRBJ2-5	CASSLSLAAVRTQYF	TGTGCCAGCAGCTTATCTCTAGCGGCCGTCAGGACCCAGTACTTC
TRBD1	TRBV2	NA	TRBJ1-5	CASAPPGQGASPPHF	TGTGCCAGCGCCCCCCCGGGACAGGGGGCAAGCCCCCCCCATTTT
NA	TRBV18	once	TRBJ1-2	CASSSTGRREEGYTF	TGTGCCAGCTCCTCCACCGGTCGCAGGGAAGAAGGCTACACCTTC
NA	TRBV11-2	NA	TRBJ2-5	CASSLFYQETQYF	TGTGCCAGCAGCTTATTCTACCAAGAGACCCAGTACTTC
NA	TRBV25-1	NA	TRBJ2-7	CASSEGKAYEQYF	TGTGCCAGCAGTGAAGGGAAGGCCTACGAGCAGTACTTC
NA	TRBV12-5	once	TRBJ2-1	CASGLVGTYNEQFF	TGTGCTAGTGGTTTGGTGGGGACTTACAATGAGCAGTTCTTC
TRBD1	TRBV19	NA	TRBJ2-1	CASSIEDRGYNEQFF	TGTGCCAGTAGTATAGAGGACAGGGGATACAATGAGCAGTTCTTC
TRBD1	TRBV19	NA	TRBJ1-2	CASTAGGNYGYTF	TGTGCCAGTACAGCAGGGGGCAACTATGGCTACACCTTC
NA	TRBV7-8	NA	TRBJ2-5	CASSLIQETQYF	TGTGCCAGCAGCTTGATCCAAGAGACCCAGTACTTC
TRBD2	TRBV15	NA	TRBJ2-3	CATSRPRGGNWQRHTDTQYF	TGTGCCACCAGCAGACCACGGGGAGGGAATTGGCAAAGACACACAGATACGCAGTATTTT
TRBD1	TRBV18	NA	TRBJ2-7	CASSPIGPGGPYEQYF	TGTGCCAGCTCACCAATAGGTCCAGGGGGCCCCTACGAGCAGTACTTC
NA	TRBV5-1	once	TRBJ2-5	CASSPNLARVVSQETQYF	TGCGCCAGCAGCCCAAACCTAGCGAGGGTAGTTTCTCAAGAGACCCAGTACTTC
TRBD2	TRBV4-1	NA	TRBJ2-3	CASSYLAGAGDTQYF	TGCGCCAGCAGCTACCTAGCGGGGGCCGGGGATACGCAGTATTTT
TRBD2	TRBV3-1/TRBV3-2	NA	TRBJ2-1	CASSQSGGAYNEQFF	TGTGCCAGCAGTCAAAGCGGGGGGGCTTACAATGAGCAGTTCTTC
TRBD1	TRBV5-1	NA	TRBJ2-1	CASTGTGAYNEQFF	TGCGCCAGCACCGGGACAGGAGCCTACAATGAGCAGTTCTTC
NA	TRBV5-1	NA	TRBJ2-3	CASSLTVGGTDTQYF	TGCGCCAGCAGCCTGACAGTCGGAGGCACAGATACGCAGTATTTT
TRBD1	TRBV18	NA	TRBJ2-7	CASSRGQGESYEQYF	TGTGCCAGCTCACGCGGACAGGGGGAGTCGTACGAGCAGTACTTC
NA	TRBV19	NA	TRBJ2-7	CASSQGTGTYEQYF	TGTGCCAGTAGTCAGGGGACGGGAACCTACGAGCAGTACTTC
TRBD2	TRBV4-1	NA	TRBJ2-2	CASSQDSGGTNTGELFF	TGCGCCAGCAGCCAAGATTCGGGGGGAACGAACACCGGGGAGCTGTTTTTT
TRBD2	TRBV7-8	few	TRBJ2-1	CASTLAGGSSYNEQFF	TGTGCCAGCACCCTAGCGGGGGGGAGCTCCTACAATGAGCAGTTCTTC
NA	TRBV12-3/TRBV12-4	NA	TRBJ1-2	CASSPELYGYTF	TGTGCCAGCAGTCCGGAGCTATATGGCTACACCTTC
NA	TRBV9	NA	TRBJ1-1	CASSAFSGETAFF	TGTGCCAGCAGCGCATTCTCAGGGGAGACGGCTTTCTTT
NA	TRBV10-3	NA	TRBJ2-3	CAISARLQASSTDTQYF	TGTGCCATCAGTGCCCGATTACAGGCCTCTAGCACAGATACGCAGTATTTT
NA	TRBV19	NA	TRBJ1-2	CASSQQTNYGYTF	TGTGCCAGTAGTCAACAGACTAACTATGGCTACACCTTC
NA	TRBV18	NA	TRBJ2-1	CASSRGGTSSYNEQFF	TGTGCCAGCTCACGTGGCGGGACGAGCTCCTACAATGAGCAGTTCTTC
NA	TRBV5-1	NA	TRBJ2-2	CASSLATGETGELFF	TGCGCCAGCAGCTTGGCAACCGGGGAAACCGGGGAGCTGTTTTTT
NA	TRBV27	once	TRBJ2-7	CASSDFGAYEQYF	TGTGCCAGCAGTGACTTTGGAGCCTACGAGCAGTACTTC
NA	TRBV5-1	once	TRBJ1-1	CASSLGFLMNTEAFF	TGCGCCAGCAGCTTGGGGTTCCTTATGAACACTGAAGCTTTCTTT
NA	TRBV6-1	NA	TRBJ2-3	CASSEAPGGADTQYF	TGTGCCAGCAGTGAAGCGCCCGGCGGCGCAGATACGCAGTATTTT
NA	TRBV18	NA	TRBJ1-2	CASSPQADNYGYTF	TGTGCCAGCTCACCACAGGCAGATAACTATGGCTACACCTTC
NA	TRBV9	NA	TRBJ1-2	CASSVSAGGYTF	TGTGCCAGCAGCGTTAGTGCAGGTGGCTACACCTTC
TRBD2	TRBV5-4	NA	TRBJ2-3	CASSLLAGGGFDTQYF	TGTGCCAGCAGCCTCTTAGCGGGGGGCGGGTTTGATACGCAGTATTTT
NA	TRBV7-2	NA	TRBJ2-7	CASSYDRDASYEQYF	TGTGCCAGCAGCTATGACCGGGACGCCTCCTACGAGCAGTACTTC
TRBD1	TRBV19	NA	TRBJ1-4	CASGGQGARNEKLFF	TGTGCCAGTGGGGGACAGGGGGCGCGTAATGAAAAACTGTTTTTT
NA	TRBV27	NA	TRBJ1-2	CASSLLGGGYGYTF	TGTGCCAGCAGTTTATTGGGGGGCGGCTATGGCTACACCTTC
NA	TRBV5-6	NA	TRBJ2-5	CASSSGDRRQETQYF	TGTGCCAGCAGCTCGGGAGACAGGCGCCAAGAGACCCAGTACTTC
TRBD1	TRBV7-2	NA	TRBJ2-2	CASSYTGGLAGELFF	TGTGCCAGCAGCTACACAGGGGGCTTGGCCGGGGAGCTGTTTTTT
TRBD1	TRBV6-2/TRBV6-3	NA	TRBJ2-2	CASSPLRQGSGELFF	TGTGCCAGCAGTCCCCTCCGACAGGGGTCCGGGGAGCTGTTTTTT
NA	TRBV18	NA	TRBJ2-2	CASSPFLEGTGELFF	TGTGCCAGCTCACCATTCCTAGAGGGTACCGGGGAGCTGTTTTTT
TRBD1	TRBV9	once	TRBJ2-5	CASSATGGWETQYF	TGTGCCAGCAGCGCCACAGGGGGCTGGGAGACCCAGTACTTC
NA	TRBV25-1	NA	TRBJ2-3	CASSVGDTQYF	TGTGCCAGCAGTGTTGGAGATACGCAGTATTTT
TRBD1	TRBV6-1	NA	TRBJ1-5	CASSGGDRAAYQPQHF	TGTGCCAGCAGTGGCGGGGACAGGGCGGCATATCAGCCCCAGCATTTT
NA	TRBV24-1	few	TRBJ2-7	CATSRGYEQYF	TGTGCCACCAGCCGGGGGTACGAGCAGTACTTC
TRBD1	TRBV18	NA	TRBJ1-2	CASSPQTGDYGYTF	TGTGCCAGCTCACCCCAGACAGGGGACTATGGCTACACCTTC